This T cell receptor (beta chain) is drawn from a study of blood T cell repertoires in COVID-19 (dated by TCRdb to 2020 to 2022). Regarding the study in general: Samples from collaborators originated in the United States, Italy and Spain and spanned both the acute and convalescent phases of COVID-19. The material from the prospective study consisted of cDNA or gDNA derived from T cells, B-cell-depleted T cells, or PBMCs. Subjects who had been exposed to COVID-19, were actively infected with it, or had recovered from it provided the deeply sampled blood TCRbeta repertoires that made up the dataset. The repertoires were released in a freely available public database meant as a resource for research on the immune response to SARS-CoV-2. The samples were drawn from two sources: the first 160 participants of the ongoing ImmuneRACE study, and fewer than 1,500 subjects contributed by 6 global collaborators. Sample metadata almost always included a de-identified subject ID, COVID-19 status, age in years and sex. Where HLA class I and class II types were available, the types were taken from metadata supplied by the sample provider, not from assay-based typing.

Paper-wide results and their limitations: The amount of clinical and demographic metadata varied by source and participant and was provided uncurated.

The immunoSEQ Assay, a bias-controlled multiplex PCR, was used to amplify TCRbeta CDR3 regions from genomic DNA. In the authors' own workflow: The number of nucleated cells in each sample was estimated from the amplification of reference gene primers within the assay. To quantify the absolute abundance of each unique TCRbeta CDR3 rearrangement, sequence reads were collapsed and filtered. Productive Simpson clonality was computed per sample as the square root of Simpson's diversity index over productive rearrangements. The immuneACCESS repertoire file appears here via TCRdb, limited to in-frame rearrangements. These files lack a portion of the clones; in checked studies, under half of the deficit traces to unresolved V genes, and the cause of the others is not known. V and J calls plus clone size are reproduced from that table; the DNA served to infer D and trimming. This sample is represented by around 220,000 clones; roughly 80% of them were singletons. Roughly 21% of the sample is held by the ten biggest clonotypes.

The collaborating institutions used their own protocols to collect whole blood in K2EDTA tubes. Collaborator samples were shipped for TCRbeta analysis as frozen whole blood, isolated PBMCs, or DNA extracted from either sample type. Its CDR3 holds 14 amino acids, cysteine through phenylalanine. Only CDR3 DNA is held: 42 bases, read in frame from base 1. Taken from the germline V gene, the CDR1 and CDR2 loops are SGHDT and YYEEEE. V drops 3 bases and J drops 2 bases, leaving 12 bases in between. Details on this clone: The antigen this receptor binds is unknown. Base qualities are not at hand, and no much larger clone is one base apart.

The sequence was collected from a man aged 25-45 years with active or convalescent COVID-19. Sequences were obtained from peripheral blood. This chain is built from TRBV5-6 and TRBJ2-7; tentative D gene TRBD2, with 6 bases matching. The CDR3 in this case is CASSSGTSPYEQYF. The bases are TGTGCCAGCAGCTCCGGGACTTCACCCTACGAGCAGTACTTC.